A single sample gave rise to the 15 T cell receptor beta chains below, sequenced in a study of blood T cell repertoires in COVID-19. Method: immunoSEQ multiplex PCR; TCRdb's copy keeps in-frame clones and lacks some. This sample has about 260,000 clones, with under 90% found just once. Specimen: peripheral blood. Every receptor here comes from a man aged 55 to 70 with acute or convalescent COVID-19.

The rearrangement uses TRBV27 and TRBJ2-2; 11 nucleotides agree with TRBD2. Germline V lookup: CDR1 MNHEY, CDR2 SMNVEV (reference sequence). With 0 bases clipped from V and 6 bases from J, the junction kept 6 bases outside the gene matches. The CDR3 is 17 residues long. CDR3 sequence reads: CASSLSASGRYAGELFF. Here the CDR3 DNA reads TGTGCCAGCAGTTTATCGGCTAGCGGGAGGTATGCCGGGGAGCTGTTTTTT.

The chain joins TRBV4-1 to TRBJ2-7; TRBD2 agrees at 9 bases. The CDR3 is made up of 15 amino acids. The trim removed 2 bases at V and 0 bases at J, leaving 2 bases unmatched. From germline, CDR1 is MGHRA and CDR2 YSYEKL. The CDR3 DNA sequence: TGCGCCAGCAGCCAACCTAGCGGGAACTCCTACGAGCAGTACTTC. It encodes CASSQPSGNSYEQYF.

This clone turned up a few times. The V gene is TRBV6-5, the J gene TRBJ1-2; TRBD1 matches 7 bases. Germline CDR1 and CDR2: MNHEY and SVGAGI. V trimming: 7 bases; J trimming: 8 bases; junction bases outside the gene matches: 13. The CDR3 runs 14 residues. The CDR3 is CASTTIRDSGGYTF. The CDR3 DNA is TGTGCCAGCACAACAATCAGGGACAGCGGGGGCTACACCTTC.

The chain employs TRBV7-2 and TRBJ1-2; D might be TRBD1 (6 bases). The CDR3 spans 14 residues. V dropped 5 bases and J dropped 6 bases, with 16 bases sitting between them. Germline V gene lookup returns CDR1 SGHTA and CDR2 FQGNSA. CDR3 coding DNA: TGTGCCAGCAGCAAAGCGGTCAGGGGCAATGGCTACACCTTC. Translating gives CASSKAVRGNGYTF.

The chain joins TRBV19 to TRBJ1-5, with a possible D match to TRBD1 (5 bases). This CDR3 contains 13 residues. CDR1 is LNHDA, CDR2 SQIVND, per germline (reference sequence). The V gene lost 7 bases and the J gene lost 3 bases, with 10 bases spanning the gap. For the CDR3, the DNA is TGTGCCAGTACCAAACAGGTCAATCAGCCCCAGCATTTT. Amino acid sequence: CASTKQVNQPQHF. Using reference TRBV19 and TRBJ1-5 for the parts outside the CDR3, the full variable domain is DGGITQSPKYLFRKEGQNVTLSCEQNLNHDAMYWYRQDPGQGLRLIYYSQIVNDFQKGDIAEGYSVSREKKESFPLTVTSAQKNPTAFYLCASTKQVNQPQHFGDGTRLSIL.

The chain couples TRBV10-3 to TRBJ1-2, with D possibly being TRBD1 (5 bases). The CDR3 is 13 residues long. With 7 bases removed from V and 4 bases from J, the gap between germline ends came to 13 bases. Germline values: CDR1 ENHRY, CDR2 SYGVKD. CDR3 in DNA: TGTGCCATCACTCCTTCGGACACCTATGGCTACACCTTC. It yields the protein CAITPSDTYGYTF.

The rearrangement uses TRBV6-5 and TRBJ1-2; the D is unclear. Germline V CDR1 and CDR2: MNHEY, SVGAGI. The CDR3 has 12 residues. The germline V and J ends were trimmed by 7 bases and 1 base, with 7 bases remaining between them. The CDR3 reads CASMNFNYGYTF. Written as DNA, the CDR3 is TGTGCCAGCATGAACTTTAACTATGGCTACACCTTC.

The CDR3, as DNA: TGTGCCAGCAGTCTCGAACAGGGGGCCGGCACTGAAGCTTTCTTT. This sequence encodes CASSLEQGAGTEAFF. The rearrangement links TRBV28 to TRBJ1-1; 9 positions agree with TRBD1. With V trimmed by 5 bases and J by 4 bases, 8 bases remained unmatched. Per the germline V gene, CDR1 is MDHEN and CDR2 is SYDVKM. The CDR3 is made up of 15 amino acids.

The chain recombines TRBV6-5 with TRBJ1-5; D is ambiguous. CDR1 is MNHEY and CDR2 is SVGAGI in the germline V gene. Trimming removed 4 bases from V and 5 bases from J, with 12 bases in between. The CDR3 covers 14 residues. The CDR3 reads CASSSPGRDQPQHF. For the CDR3, the DNA is TGTGCCAGCAGTTCCCCCGGGAGGGATCAGCCCCAGCATTTT.

This chain links TRBV7-8 with TRBJ2-7; 12 positions match TRBD2. CDR3 size: 15 residues. The germline CDR1 and CDR2 sequences are SGHVS and FQNEAQ. V was clipped by 5 bases and J by 3 bases; unmatched bases: 5. In DNA form, the CDR3 reads TGTGCCAGCAGCCTCGGACTAGCGGGAATCTACGAGCAGTACTTC. Amino acids: CASSLGLAGIYEQYF.

The V call is TRBV5-1, the J call TRBJ2-7, with a weak D call TRBD2 (6 bases). Germline lookup yields CDR1 SGHRS and CDR2 YFSETQ. This CDR3 comprises 15 residues. The V end lost 4 bases, the J end lost 0 bases, and 14 bases lay between the germline ends. The CDR3 protein is CASSMGLGSSYEQYF. CDR3 DNA: TGCGCCAGCAGCATGGGACTCGGGTCCTCCTACGAGCAGTACTTC.

The CDR3 reads CASSWDRGDSPLHF. CDR3 nucleotides: TGTGCCAGCAGTTGGGACAGGGGGGATTCACCCCTCCACTTT. V usage is TRBV2 and J usage is TRBJ1-6; 11 positions match TRBD1. Germline trimming cut 5 bases from V and 8 bases from J; bases unmatched to any gene: 2. The CDR3 is 14 amino acids. CDR1 is SNHLY, CDR2 FYNNEI, per germline. Using reference TRBV2 and TRBJ1-6 for the parts outside the CDR3, the full variable domain is EPEVTQTPSHQVTQMGQEVILRCVPISNHLYFYWYRQILGQKVEFLVSFYNNEISEKSEIFDDQFSVERPDGSNFTLKIRSTKLEDSAMYFCASSWDRGDSPLHFGNGTRLTVT.

The rearrangement joins TRBV5-1 to TRBJ1-1; the match to TRBD1 covers 10 bases. With 3 bases clipped from V and 3 bases from J, the junction kept 8 bases outside the gene matches. The germline gives CDR1 SGHRS, CDR2 YFSETQ. The CDR3 totals 16 residues. In nucleotides, the CDR3 is TGCGCCAGCAGCTCGGGGGACAGGGGTGGGCACACTGAAGCTTTCTTT. Translating it yields CASSSGDRGGHTEAFF.

V gene TRBV29-1 combines with J gene TRBJ1-3, with TRBD1 matching over 9 bases. Germline values: CDR1 SQVTM, CDR2 ANQGSEA. The CDR3 contains 12 residues. Trimming at V came to 4 bases and at J to 11 bases, leaving 6 bases not matched to a gene. Here the CDR3 reads CSVGRQGEAIYF. The CDR3, as DNA: TGCAGCGTTGGCCGACAGGGGGAGGCCATATATTTT.

The chain uses TRBV19 and TRBJ2-7, with D perhaps TRBD1 (5 bases). Per the germline V gene, CDR1 is LNHDA and CDR2 is SQIVND (reference sequence). CDR3 length: 13 residues. Trimming left V 1 base short and J 3 bases short, with 7 bases between. CDR3 bases: TGTGCCAGTAGTATAGGGACACACTACGAGCAGTACTTC. It translates to CASSIGTHYEQYF.